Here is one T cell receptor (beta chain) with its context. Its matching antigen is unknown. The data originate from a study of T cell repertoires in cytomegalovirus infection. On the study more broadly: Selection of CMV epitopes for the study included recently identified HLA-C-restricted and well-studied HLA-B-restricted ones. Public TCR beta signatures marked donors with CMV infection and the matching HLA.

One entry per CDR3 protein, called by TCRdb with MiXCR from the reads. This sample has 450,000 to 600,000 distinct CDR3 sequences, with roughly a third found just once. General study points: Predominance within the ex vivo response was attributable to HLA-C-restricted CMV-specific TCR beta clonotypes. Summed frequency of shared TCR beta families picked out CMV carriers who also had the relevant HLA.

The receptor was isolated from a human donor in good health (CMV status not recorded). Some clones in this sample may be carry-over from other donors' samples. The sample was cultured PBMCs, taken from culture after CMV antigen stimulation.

The CDR3 bases are TGTGCCAGCAGTTTAGCGCTTCAGGGAACAGATACGCAGTATTTT. Protein: CASSLALQGTDTQYF. The chain has TRBV12-3 or TRBV12-4 and TRBJ2-3; weak D call: TRBD1 (5 bases). Trimming shortened V by 0 bases and J by 3 bases, and 10 bases separated the two germline ends. This CDR3 has 15 residues.